This T cell receptor (beta chain) appears in the sequencing data of a study of cytomegalovirus exposure and HLA in healthy donors. Study results and limitations: A later analysis reportedly found fewer N-insertions in an Asian-associated ancestry cluster than the roughly 670-donor mean. Presence/absence analyses assumed roughly uniform sequencing depth across donors, which may not hold. Cytomegalovirus association was assigned to about 150 TCR beta chains. Equally common other TCR beta chains were less clonally expanded than HLA-associated ones, a later analysis found.

The PCR employed 60 Vbeta primers together with 13 Jbeta primers. The data were produced by immunoSEQ multiplex PCR, yet TCRdb's version contains in-frame clones alone and is incomplete. The sample lists about 63,000 clones, almost 75% seen once, with 5.4% in the top ten. This CDR3 contains 15 residues. Per germline, CDR1 SGHTA and CDR2 FQGNSA. The ends were cut back, 1 base at V and 1 base at J, with 11 bases in the middle. On this clone: The antigen remains undetermined.

Sequencing was performed on PBMCs. This chain joins TRBV7-2 and TRBJ2-7; D possibly corresponds to TRBD1 (6 bases). This TCR derives from a man aged 45-60 years in good health and CMV-seronegative. CDR3 DNA sequence: TGTGCCAGCAGCTTAGACAGGGTTAGGTCCTACGAGCAGTACTTC. This translates into CASSLDRVRSYEQYF.